This TCR beta chain was obtained from a study of human T cells and chemical hapten exposure. About the study: Small differences in pooled library volume mainly drove the variation in TCR yields per sample. General observations from the study: TCRs whose frequency exceeded 1 in 1000 remained the same following DPC sensitization.

The length of the CDR3 is 13 residues. V was clipped by 6 bases and J by 7 bases, with 14 bases between them. Individual cDNA molecules had unique molecular identifiers attached to them by the library. Per the authors' pipeline: Samples held a median of around 100,000 TCRs, range about 20,000–700,000. TCRdb passed the 5' RACE reads through MiXCR, listing each CDR3 protein once. TCRdb, not the authors, supplied the V and J calls. The sample lists 110,000 or so distinct CDR3 sequences; approximately 20% were seen once. Whole blood that had not been fractionated was the source of extracted total RNA. The table lists this clonotype with a few counts. What it binds is unknown.

This clonotype originated in a human donor in good health. This rearrangement joins TRBV12-3 or TRBV12-4 to TRBJ2-3; D possibly corresponds to TRBD1 (6 bases). The CDR3 DNA sequence: TGTGCCAGCAGCCCAACAGGGATGCATACGCAGTATTTT. The encoded protein is CASSPTGMHTQYF.